Listed below are T cell receptor beta chains from one sample, sequenced in a study of T cells in Graves' hyperthyroidism and ophthalmopathy. TCRdb reprocessed the multiplex PCR reads via MiXCR and lists one record per CDR3 protein. Of hundreds of thousands of distinct CDR3 sequences in the sample, about a sixth are singletons; the top ten hold around 18%. The sequencing sample was made of blood. These receptors were collected from a woman aged 18-29 years with Graves' hyperthyroidism. CDR3s include the opening cysteine and the closing phenylalanine or tryptophan. The D gene is left open where the match is weak. Only part of the rows carry a size: once, few, many, or a class if the clone is expanded.

CDR3 protein: CASSYWGRTGELFF
CDR3 DNA: TGTGCCAGCAGTTATTGGGGGAGGACCGGGGAGCTGTTTTTT
V gene: TRBV6-2/TRBV6-3
J gene: TRBJ2-2
clone size: few
D gene: .

CDR3 protein: CASSLGAYSNQPQHF
CDR3 DNA: TGTGCCAGCAGTCTGGGAGCTTATAGCAATCAGCCCCAGCATTTT
V gene: TRBV27
J gene: TRBJ1-5
clone size: few
D gene: .

CDR3 protein: CASTLLGNTEAFF
CDR3 DNA: TGCGCCAGCACTCTTCTAGGGAACACTGAAGCTTTCTTT
V gene: TRBV4-3
J gene: TRBJ1-1
clone size: many
D gene: .

CDR3 protein: CSARAGTSGPQYF
CDR3 DNA: TGCAGTGCTAGGGCCGGGACTAGCGGGCCGCAGTACTTC
V gene: TRBV20-1
J gene: TRBJ2-7
clone size: few
D gene: TRBD2

CDR3 protein: CAIRGVGEPSRAGELFF
CDR3 DNA: TGTGCCATCAGGGGGGTCGGCGAGCCTTCCAGGGCAGGGGAGCTGTTTTTT
V gene: TRBV10-3
J gene: TRBJ2-2
clone size: few
D gene: .

CDR3 protein: CASSLPRTSGSPSAYEQYF
CDR3 DNA: TGTGCCAGCAGTTTGCCCCGGACTAGCGGGAGTCCCTCTGCCTACGAGCAGTACTTC
V gene: TRBV7-9
J gene: TRBJ2-7
clone size: many
D gene: TRBD2

CDR3 protein: CASTKQGGIYNEQFF
CDR3 DNA: TGCGCCAGCACCAAACAGGGTGGGATTTACAATGAGCAGTTCTTC
V gene: TRBV5-1
J gene: TRBJ2-1
clone size: .
D gene: .

CDR3 protein: CSAPQVKEAFF
CDR3 DNA: TGCAGTGCTCCCCAGGTAAAGGAAGCTTTCTTT
V gene: TRBV20-1
J gene: TRBJ1-1
clone size: .
D gene: .

CDR3 protein: CASTDRVITYNEQFF
CDR3 DNA: TGTGCCAGCACCGACAGGGTTATTACCTACAATGAGCAGTTCTTC
V gene: TRBV2
J gene: TRBJ2-1
clone size: many
D gene: TRBD1

CDR3 protein: CASSPPGLAIYEQYF
CDR3 DNA: TGTGCCAGCTCACCACCGGGACTAGCGATCTACGAGCAGTACTTC
V gene: TRBV18
J gene: TRBJ2-7
clone size: .
D gene: TRBD2

CDR3 protein: CAISESQRSQYF
CDR3 DNA: TGTGCCATCAGTGAGTCCCAGCGATCCCAGTACTTC
V gene: TRBV10-3
J gene: TRBJ2-5
clone size: many
D gene: .

CDR3 protein: CSARVGQENSPLHF
CDR3 DNA: TGCAGTGCTAGAGTGGGACAGGAGAATTCACCCCTCCACTTT
V gene: TRBV20-1
J gene: TRBJ1-6
clone size: few
D gene: TRBD1

CDR3 protein: CASSLRENEQYF
CDR3 DNA: TGTGCCAGCAGCTTGAGGGAAAACGAGCAGTACTTC
V gene: TRBV7-9
J gene: TRBJ2-7
clone size: many
D gene: .

CDR3 protein: CASRAQLNTGELFF
CDR3 DNA: TGTGCCAGCAGGGCGCAACTTAACACCGGGGAGCTGTTTTTT
V gene: TRBV7-3
J gene: TRBJ2-2
clone size: .
D gene: .

CDR3 protein: CASGLVLGGGLTDTQYF
CDR3 DNA: TGTGCTAGTGGTTTGGTACTTGGCGGGGGCCTCACAGATACGCAGTATTTT
V gene: TRBV12-5
J gene: TRBJ2-3
clone size: many
D gene: .

CDR3 protein: CAGSTGPQETQYF
CDR3 DNA: TGTGCCGGTTCCACGGGGCCACAAGAGACCCAGTACTTC
V gene: TRBV7-2
J gene: TRBJ2-5
clone size: many
D gene: .

CDR3 protein: CASSRQREQYF
CDR3 DNA: TGTGCCAGCAGCCGCCAGCGCGAGCAGTACTTC
V gene: TRBV3-1
J gene: TRBJ2-7
clone size: many
D gene: .

CDR3 protein: CASSEIGGAGEAFF
CDR3 DNA: TGCGCCAGCAGTGAAATTGGGGGCGCGGGTGAAGCTTTCTTT
V gene: TRBV10-1
J gene: TRBJ1-1
clone size: many
D gene: .

CDR3 protein: CASSTQGPATNEKLFF
CDR3 DNA: TGTGCCAGCAGTACACAGGGCCCCGCGACTAATGAAAAACTGTTTTTT
V gene: TRBV2
J gene: TRBJ1-4
clone size: many
D gene: .

CDR3 protein: CASSPGTPYGYTF
CDR3 DNA: TGTGCCAGCAGCCCCGGGACACCATATGGCTACACCTTC
V gene: TRBV12-3/TRBV12-4
J gene: TRBJ1-2
clone size: many
D gene: .

CDR3 protein: CAWSRGGAQPQHF
CDR3 DNA: TGTGCCTGGAGTAGGGGGGGGGCTCAGCCCCAGCATTTT
V gene: TRBV30
J gene: TRBJ1-5
clone size: few
D gene: .

CDR3 protein: CASRGGGGGGDGQFF
CDR3 DNA: TGTGCCAGCAGGGGGGGGGGGGGGGGCGGGGATGGGCAGTTCTTC
V gene: TRBV28
J gene: TRBJ2-1
clone size: few
D gene: .

CDR3 protein: CASSPQTSASTDTQYF
CDR3 DNA: TGTGCCAGCAGCCCCCAGACTAGCGCCAGCACAGATACGCAGTATTTT
V gene: TRBV11-1
J gene: TRBJ2-3
clone size: many
D gene: TRBD2

CDR3 protein: CSGSGLAGTDTQYF
CDR3 DNA: TGCAGCGGGTCGGGACTAGCGGGAACAGATACGCAGTATTTT
V gene: TRBV29-1
J gene: TRBJ2-3
clone size: many
D gene: TRBD2

CDR3 protein: CASSLPGLVQSSYNEQFF
CDR3 DNA: TGTGCCAGCAGCCTCCCCGGACTAGTACAAAGCTCCTACAATGAGCAGTTCTTC
V gene: TRBV7-9
J gene: TRBJ2-1
clone size: .
D gene: TRBD2

CDR3 protein: CASTDGGRLTDTQYF
CDR3 DNA: TGCGCCAGCACCGACGGGGGACGGCTCACAGATACGCAGTATTTT
V gene: TRBV5-1
J gene: TRBJ2-3
clone size: few
D gene: .

CDR3 protein: CSASGSSETQYF
CDR3 DNA: TGCAGTGCTAGCGGGAGCAGTGAGACCCAGTACTTC
V gene: TRBV20-1
J gene: TRBJ2-5
clone size: many
D gene: .

CDR3 protein: CASSLKRDNEQFF
CDR3 DNA: TGTGCCAGCAGTTTGAAGAGAGACAATGAGCAGTTCTTC
V gene: TRBV12-3/TRBV12-4
J gene: TRBJ2-1
clone size: many
D gene: .

CDR3 protein: CASSEALQGFEQFF
CDR3 DNA: TGTGCCAGCAGTGAAGCGCTTCAGGGCTTCGAGCAGTTCTTC
V gene: TRBV2
J gene: TRBJ2-1
clone size: many
D gene: .

CDR3 protein: CASRSSTGAGLNQPQHF
CDR3 DNA: TGTGCCAGCAGGTCCTCGACAGGGGCGGGGCTCAATCAGCCCCAGCATTTT
V gene: TRBV6-1
J gene: TRBJ1-5
clone size: many
D gene: TRBD1

CDR3 protein: CASSARRDRVPYEQYF
CDR3 DNA: TGTGCCAGCAGCGCTCGGCGGGACAGGGTACCCTACGAGCAGTACTTC
V gene: TRBV7-9
J gene: TRBJ2-7
clone size: .
D gene: TRBD1

CDR3 protein: CSARQGAMLTNEKLFF
CDR3 DNA: TGCAGTGCCCGACAGGGAGCCATGCTAACTAATGAAAAACTGTTTTTT
V gene: TRBV20-1
J gene: TRBJ1-4
clone size: many
D gene: TRBD1

CDR3 protein: CASSPLAGAGELFF
CDR3 DNA: TGTGCCAGCAGCCCTCTAGCGGGGGCCGGGGAGCTGTTTTTT
V gene: TRBV3-1
J gene: TRBJ2-2
clone size: .
D gene: TRBD2

CDR3 protein: CASSSWPGPLKNIQYF
CDR3 DNA: TGTGCCAGCAGCTCATGGCCGGGGCCCCTCAAAAACATTCAGTACTTC
V gene: TRBV11-2
J gene: TRBJ2-4
clone size: few
D gene: .

CDR3 protein: CASSLDPTGSYNSPLHF
CDR3 DNA: TGCGCCAGCAGTCTCGACCCGACAGGCTCCTATAATTCACCCCTCCACTTT
V gene: TRBV4-1
J gene: TRBJ1-6
clone size: .
D gene: .

CDR3 protein: CASSWGGADTQYF
CDR3 DNA: TGTGCCAGCAGTTGGGGGGGTGCAGATACGCAGTATTTT
V gene: TRBV12-3/TRBV12-4
J gene: TRBJ2-3
clone size: many
D gene: TRBD2

CDR3 protein: CASSVGGGLTDTQYF
CDR3 DNA: TGTGCCAGCAGTGTGGGGGGGGGTCTCACAGATACGCAGTATTTT
V gene: TRBV12-3/TRBV12-4
J gene: TRBJ2-3
clone size: .
D gene: TRBD2

CDR3 protein: CATSRDDKFFTGANVLTF
CDR3 DNA: TGTGCCACCAGCAGAGATGACAAGTTCTTTACTGGGGCCAACGTCCTGACTTTC
V gene: TRBV15
J gene: TRBJ2-6
clone size: .
D gene: .

CDR3 protein: CASSIPGQLYEQYF
CDR3 DNA: TGCGCCAGCAGCATACCGGGACAGCTATACGAGCAGTACTTC
V gene: TRBV5-1
J gene: TRBJ2-7
clone size: many
D gene: TRBD1

CDR3 protein: CSARPDRFSNYGYTF
CDR3 DNA: TGCAGTGCTAGACCGGACAGGTTCTCTAACTATGGCTACACCTTC
V gene: TRBV20-1
J gene: TRBJ1-2
clone size: .
D gene: TRBD1

CDR3 protein: CASSVLQNSGANVLTF
CDR3 DNA: TGTGCCAGCAGCGTACTTCAGAACTCTGGGGCCAACGTCCTGACTTTC
V gene: TRBV5-1
J gene: TRBJ2-6
clone size: .
D gene: .

CDR3 protein: CASSRQGAWTEAFF
CDR3 DNA: TGTGCCAGCAGTCGCCAGGGGGCCTGGACTGAAGCTTTCTTT
V gene: TRBV27
J gene: TRBJ1-1
clone size: many
D gene: TRBD1

CDR3 protein: CASSLGPSAYEQYF
CDR3 DNA: TGTGCCAGCAGCTTAGGCCCTAGCGCCTACGAGCAGTACTTC
V gene: TRBV7-2
J gene: TRBJ2-7
clone size: many
D gene: .

CDR3 protein: CSAPTTGSGDEQFF
CDR3 DNA: TGCAGTGCGCCCACTACAGGGAGTGGGGATGAGCAGTTCTTC
V gene: TRBV20-1
J gene: TRBJ2-1
clone size: many
D gene: .

CDR3 protein: CAWSGGGRETQYF
CDR3 DNA: TGTGCCTGGAGTGGAGGGGGCCGGGAGACCCAGTACTTC
V gene: TRBV30
J gene: TRBJ2-5
clone size: .
D gene: TRBD1